Described below is a single TCR beta chain sequence and its context. The target antigen is unknown. The sample comes from a study of cytomegalovirus exposure and HLA in healthy donors. The PCR contained 60 Vbeta and 13 Jbeta primers. Clones were read by immunoSEQ multiplex PCR, and TCRdb kept only the in-frame ones, dropping some. The sample lists tens of thousands of clones, around 77% occurring once. Trimming left V 1 base short and J 5 bases short, with 11 bases between. The CDR3 spans 14 residues. CDR1 and CDR2 from the germline V gene are SGHDN and FVKESK. General study results and limits: The CMV antigen specificity of a few CMV-associated chains was confirmed through in vitro analysis.

Material for sequencing was PBMCs. The receptor's source is a man aged 45 to 65 in good health and CMV-seronegative. The V and J genes are TRBV14 and TRBJ2-5; the D gene is possibly TRBD1 (6 bases). In nucleotides, the CDR3 is TGTGCCAGCAGCCAAGCAGGGGCGAAGGAGACCCAGTACTTC. This sequence encodes CASSQAGAKETQYF. Full variable domain (remainder filled in from reference TRBV14 and TRBJ2-5): EAGVTQFPSHSVIEKGQTVTLRCDPISGHDNLYWYRRVMGKEIKFLLHFVKESKQDESGMPNNRFLAERTGGTYSTLKVQPAELEDSGVYFCASSQAGAKETQYFGPGTRLLVL.